Each of the 26 T cell receptor beta chains below was sequenced from the same sample in a study of OX40 agonist ivuxolimab in advanced cancers. Sequenced by immunoSEQ multiplex PCR; TCRdb stores in-frame clones only, minus some. The sample records roughly 90,000 clones, roughly nine tenths being singletons. This specimen was CD4+ or CD8+ T cells sorted from blood, taken in a trial of the OX40 agonist ivuxolimab. All receptors come from an adult with an advanced solid tumor such as melanoma, head and neck, liver or kidney cancer.

The chain joins TRBV7-3 to TRBJ2-1; D could derive from TRBD1 or TRBD2 (5 bases each). The V gene lost 1 base and the J gene lost 6 bases, with 16 bases spanning the gap. CDR3 length: 16 residues. Germline-derived CDR1 and CDR2 are SGHTA and FQGTGA. The CDR3 DNA is TGTGCCAGCAGCTTAATGGGGACGAAGGGCGGCAATGAGCAGTTCTTC. This encodes CASSLMGTKGGNEQFF.

This chain links TRBV7-2 with TRBJ2-4; D is undetermined. There are 13 residues in the CDR3. Germline CDR1 reads SGHTA; CDR2 reads FQGNSA. V was cut by 1 base and J by 4 bases, with 5 bases left in between. Written as DNA, the CDR3 is TGTGCCAGCAGCTTAGTACAGAAAAACATTCAGTACTTC. Encoded protein: CASSLVQKNIQYF.

This rearrangement joins TRBV7-9 to TRBJ1-1; no definite D call. Germline V gene data show CDR1 as SEHNR and CDR2 as FQNEAQ (reference sequence). The V end lost 2 bases, the J end lost 2 bases, and 9 bases lay between the germline ends. This CDR3 is 14 amino acids long. CDR3 coding DNA: TGTGCCAGCAGCTTACAACTGATTAACACTGAAGCTTTCTTT. Translation: CASSLQLINTEAFF. Drawing the rest from reference TRBV7-9 and TRBJ1-1, the complete variable domain is DTGVSQNPRHKITKRGQNVTFRCDPISEHNRLYWYRQTLGQGPEFLTYFQNEAQLEKSRLLSDRFSAERPKGSFSTLEIQRTEQGDSAMYLCASSLQLINTEAFFGQGTRLTVV.

This clone was observed a single time. This chain uses TRBV5-4 with TRBJ1-5, with TRBD1 matching 7 bases. Germline loops: CDR1 SGHNT, CDR2 YYREEE (reference sequence). The V and J ends lost 3 bases and 9 bases, in that order; junction bases with no gene match: 15. The length of the CDR3 is 16 residues. The CDR3 nucleotides are TGTGCCAGCAGCTCTAACCGACAGGGACGGTTTGGGCCCCAGCATTTT. Amino acids: CASSSNRQGRFGPQHF.

V gene TRBV5-8 combines with J gene TRBJ2-5, with TRBD1 matching 9 bases. Germline CDR1 is SGHTS and CDR2 is YDEGEE. J was trimmed by 0 bases and V by 4 bases; bases with no gene match: 4. This CDR3 comprises 15 residues. This chain's CDR3 is CASSPGQGYQETQYF. The CDR3 nucleotides read TGTGCCAGCAGCCCAGGACAGGGGTACCAAGAGACCCAGTACTTC.

V usage is TRBV19 and J usage is TRBJ1-2, with no clear D. V lost 4 bases and J 2 bases, leaving 2 bases between the germline ends. The CDR3 runs 11 residues. Germline CDR1 reads LNHDA; CDR2 reads SQIVND (reference sequence). CDR3 region: CASSKNYGYTF. The CDR3 DNA follows: TGTGCCAGTAGTAAAAACTATGGCTACACCTTC.

The chain has TRBV5-6 and TRBJ1-2, with D hard to call. The CDR3 sequence is 12 residues long. Deletions cut 5 bases from V and 7 bases from J, with 12 bases between. Germline V lookup: CDR1 SGHDT, CDR2 YYEEEE. CDR3 nucleotides: TGTGCCAGCAGTAGAGGGTCGGGTGGCTACACCTTC. It translates to CASSRGSGGYTF.

The chain joins TRBV27 to TRBJ2-7; 7 positions match TRBD2. Germline V gene data show CDR1 as MNHEY and CDR2 as SMNVEV (reference sequence). J lost 1 base, V lost 5 bases, and 11 bases had no gene match. This CDR3 has 16 amino acids. CDR3 coding DNA: TGTGCCAGCAGTCCTCCCCTCGGGCGGGGGTCCTACGAGCAGTACTTC. Translating it yields CASSPPLGRGSYEQYF.

The chain joins TRBV11-3 to TRBJ2-7; no clear D. There are 11 residues in the CDR3. With 5 bases removed from V and 6 bases from J, the gap between germline ends came to 8 bases. Germline V gives CDR1 SGHNT, CDR2 YENEEA. The CDR3 loop reads CASSPLGEQYF. The CDR3 nucleotides are TGTGCCAGCAGCCCCCTAGGCGAGCAGTACTTC.

The genes are TRBV10-3 and TRBJ1-2, with D hard to call. The CDR3 spans 13 residues. Trimming pared 2 bases from V and 7 bases from J, leaving 11 bases between. Germline-derived CDR1 and CDR2 are ENHRY and SYGVKD. CDR3 region: CAISEREEGGYTF. In DNA, the CDR3 is TGTGCCATCAGTGAGCGGGAGGAGGGTGGCTACACCTTC.

This sequence joins TRBV21-1 and TRBJ2-7; no DNA check was done on the table's D call, TRBD1. TRBV21-1 has pseudogene status. The CDR3 runs 16 residues. The CDR3 loop reads CASSGRQGQSSYEQYF. The CDR3 coding sequence is TGTGCCAGCAGCGGTCGACAGGGCCAGAGCTCCTACGAGCAGTACTTC.

The chain couples TRBV11-2 to TRBJ1-2; maybe TRBD1 (5 bases). This CDR3 has 13 residues. Germline loops: CDR1 SGHAT, CDR2 FQNNGV. Trimming removed 1 base from V and 7 bases from J, with 10 bases in between. The CDR3 DNA reads as TGTGCCAGCAGCTTAGGGGTCCAGGGTGGCTACACCTTC. Translation: CASSLGVQGGYTF. The variable domain in full, with the rest retrieved from reference TRBV11-2 and TRBJ1-2, is EAGVAQSPRYKIIEKRQSVAFWCNPISGHATLYWYQQILGQGPKLLIQFQNNGVVDDSQLPKDRFSAERLKGVDSTLKIQPAKLEDSAVYLCASSLGVQGGYTFGSGTRLTVV.

For the CDR3, the DNA is TGTGCCAGCAGCTCTCGACTAGCGGGAGTGGGGACCGGGGAGCTGTTTTTT. This encodes CASSSRLAGVGTGELFF. This chain joins TRBV7-8 and TRBJ2-2, with TRBD2 matching 12 bases. From germline, CDR1 is SGHVS and CDR2 FQNEAQ. The V gene end was trimmed by 4 bases and the J gene end by 5 bases; junction bases not matched to a gene: 8. The CDR3 runs 17 residues. Variable domain in full (rest from reference TRBV7-8 and TRBJ2-2): GAGVSQSPRYKVAKRGQDVALRCDPISGHVSLFWYQQALGQGPEFLTYFQNEAQLDKSGLPSDRFFAERPEGSVSTLKIQRTQQEDSAVYLCASSSRLAGVGTGELFFGEGSRLTVL.

This chain links TRBV13 with TRBJ2-1; D is perhaps TRBD1 or TRBD2 (5 bases each). CDR1 PRHDT and CDR2 FYEKMQ come from the germline V gene (reference sequence). CDR3 length: 18 amino acids. Deletions cut 4 bases from V and 0 bases from J, with 19 bases between. Here the CDR3 DNA reads TGTGCCAGCAGCTGGGACCAAACGTTGCTGGGCTCCTACAATGAGCAGTTCTTC. Its protein is CASSWDQTLLGSYNEQFF.

This clone was seen a few times. This CDR3 reads CASTIYHEQYF. CDR3 in DNA: TGTGCCAGCACCATTTACCACGAGCAGTACTTC. V is TRBV25-1 and J is TRBJ2-7; D is ambiguous. The CDR3 is made up of 11 amino acids. V shed 7 bases and J shed 5 bases, with 9 bases lying between them. Germline assignment: CDR1 MGHDK and CDR2 SYGVNS.

This clone has only one observation. The chain recombines TRBV11-3 with TRBJ2-5; D remains ambiguous. The CDR3 totals 13 residues. The V end was cut by 3 bases, the J end by 2 bases, with 7 bases between. Germline loops: CDR1 SGHNT, CDR2 YENEEA. CDR3 coding DNA: TGTGCCAGCAGCTTCCAATGGCAAGAGACCCAGTACTTC. It encodes CASSFQWQETQYF. Drawing the rest from reference TRBV11-3 and TRBJ2-5, the complete variable domain is EAGVVQSPRYKIIEKKQPVAFWCNPISGHNTLYWYLQNLGQGPELLIRYENEEAVDDSQLPKDRFSAERLKGVDSTLKIQPAELGDSAVYLCASSFQWQETQYFGPGTRLLVL.

This clone was found a few times. This chain links TRBV7-2 with TRBJ1-5, with 11 positions matching TRBD1. The germline V gene has CDR1 SGHTA and CDR2 FQGNSA. Unmatched junction bases numbered 8, after V lost 4 bases and J lost 3 bases. CDR3 length: 17 amino acids. CDR3 amino acids: CASSSGTGGGYNQPQHF. The CDR3, as DNA: TGTGCCAGCAGCTCCGGGACAGGGGGAGGTTACAATCAGCCCCAGCATTTT.

This chain connects TRBV6-6 to TRBJ2-7; 7 bases align to TRBD1. CDR1 is MNHNY, CDR2 SVGAGI, per germline (reference sequence). The J segment lost 11 bases and the V segment lost 2 bases, leaving 12 bases of the junction unmatched. The CDR3 consists of 14 residues. The CDR3 region is CASSYTLLTGNKYF. The DNA of the CDR3 is TGTGCCAGCAGTTACACCCTCTTGACAGGGAATAAGTACTTC.

The rearrangement links TRBV5-1 to TRBJ1-6, with 9 bases matching TRBD1. Trimming at V came to 6 bases and at J to 9 bases, leaving 10 bases not matched to a gene. The CDR3 extends over 15 amino acids. Looked up from germline, CDR1 is SGHRS and CDR2 is YFSETQ. The CDR3 loop reads CASTLRGQGISPLHF. The CDR3 nucleotides are TGCGCCAGCACCCTTCGGGGACAGGGTATTTCACCCCTCCACTTT.

This clone appeared once. The chain is built from TRBV7-8 and TRBJ1-5, with TRBD1 identical over 7 bases. V dropped 5 bases and J dropped 2; count of bases not matched to a gene: 9. The CDR3 covers 16 residues. Germline values: CDR1 SGHVS, CDR2 FQNEAQ. CDR3 amino acids: CASSAYHRGGNQPQHF. CDR3 DNA: TGTGCCAGCAGCGCCTACCACAGGGGTGGCAATCAGCCCCAGCATTTT.

V gene TRBV5-4 combines with J gene TRBJ2-2; possibly TRBD1 or TRBD2 for D (7 bases each). The CDR3 extends over 17 amino acids. Trimming took off 0 bases at V and 4 bases at J, with 16 bases between the two ends. The V gene's germline CDR1 is SGHNT and CDR2 YYREEE (reference sequence). The CDR3 bases are TGTGCCAGCAGCTTGGCGGGTGGCAGGGGGGGCACCGGGGAGCTGTTTTTT. Its protein is CASSLAGGRGGTGELFF.

This sequence joins TRBV11-2 and TRBJ1-2; D is possibly TRBD1 (5 bases). CDR3 length equals 14 residues. Germline values: CDR1 SGHAT, CDR2 FQNNGV. V lost 0 bases and J lost 8, with 13 bases in between. This chain's CDR3 is CASSLEGAGYGYTF. The CDR3 DNA follows: TGTGCCAGCAGCTTAGAAGGGGCAGGTTACGGCTACACCTTC.

The genes are TRBV5-1 and TRBJ2-5, with D possibly TRBD1 on 6 matching bases. Trimming pared 0 bases from V and 5 bases from J, leaving 17 bases between. This CDR3 is 16 amino acids long. Per germline, CDR1 SGHRS and CDR2 YFSETQ. The DNA of the CDR3 is TGCGCCAGCAGCTTGGGTACAGGGACCTTTGGGGAGACCCAGTACTTC. This translates into CASSLGTGTFGETQYF.

This sequence joins TRBV5-1 and TRBJ1-1; 8 nucleotides line up with TRBD1. The J segment lost 1 base and the V segment lost 5 bases, leaving 4 bases of the junction unmatched. CDR1 SGHRS and CDR2 YFSETQ come from the germline V gene. The CDR3 extends over 14 amino acids. In DNA, the CDR3 is TGCGCCAGCAGAGAAGGGACAGGGAACACTGAAGCTTTCTTT. Translated, it gives CASREGTGNTEAFF.

The V and J genes are TRBV4-2 and TRBJ2-7; no clear D gene. Germline loops: CDR1 LGHNA, CDR2 YNFKEQ. CDR3 length: 14 amino acids. V lost 0 bases and J lost 2, with 8 bases in between. The CDR3: CASSQDRATYEQYF. Written as DNA, the CDR3 is TGTGCCAGCAGCCAAGATCGGGCTACCTACGAGCAGTACTTC.

The gene calls are TRBV6-1 and TRBJ2-2; no reliable D call. CDR1 is MNHNS, CDR2 SASEGT, per germline. V lost 5 bases to trimming and J lost 3 bases, with 13 bases between them. The CDR3 loop spans 15 amino acids. CDR3 loop: CASSPSRTDTGELFF. CDR3 bases: TGTGCCAGCAGTCCCTCCAGGACGGACACCGGGGAGCTGTTTTTT.